This section outlines one T cell receptor beta chain sequence together with its context. Per the original methods: Reference gene primer amplification in the assay estimated nucleated cell counts. Clones were sequenced by immunoSEQ multiplex PCR, and TCRdb holds only the in-frame ones, with some missing. V and J calls and clone size follow that table, whereas D and trimming were derived from the DNA. The data show about 180,000 clones, about 81% seen once. The Seattle patients joined while their infection was active and were tracked longitudinally afterward. Germline CDR1 is SGHRS and CDR2 is YFSETQ. This CDR3 region has 18 residues. V was pared by 1 base and J by 6 bases, with 13 bases of the junction left unmatched. The data were obtained in a study of blood T cell repertoires in COVID-19. Study information: T cells, B-cell-depleted T cells, or PBMCs provided the cDNA or gDNA that served as material.

The TCR was taken from a woman older than 75 with COVID-19, enrolled during active disease. The gene calls are TRBV5-1 and TRBJ2-5, with TRBD1 identical over 12 bases. The material sequenced was peripheral blood. The CDR3 coding sequence is TGCGCCAGCAGCTTGTCTCCCACCGGGACAGGGGGCGCGAAGACCCAGTACTTC. Protein sequence: CASSLSPTGTGGAKTQYF.